These 8 T cell receptor beta chains were all obtained from the same sample, sequenced in a study of blood T cell repertoires in COVID-19. Here immunoSEQ multiplex PCR was the method, and the copy in TCRdb shows in-frame clones only, minus some. The table has about 160,000 clones, approximately 88% seen once. The sample consisted of peripheral blood. The receptors were gathered from a woman of 80 years or more with active or convalescent COVID-19.

This chain connects TRBV29-1 to TRBJ2-1; 8 nucleotides match TRBD2. Per the germline V gene, CDR1 is SQVTM and CDR2 is ANQGSEA. The CDR3 runs to 15 residues. V lost 1 base, J lost 2 bases, and 4 bases stayed unmatched. CDR3 nucleotide sequence: TGCAGCGTTGAAGGTTTTAGCGGGGCCTACAATGAGCAGTTCTTC. Translating gives CSVEGFSGAYNEQFF.

The rearrangement joins TRBV5-4 to TRBJ2-2, with TRBD2 identical over 7 bases. Trimming at V came to 2 bases and at J to 6 bases, leaving 7 bases not matched to a gene. This CDR3 is built from 15 residues. Germline lookup yields CDR1 SGHNT and CDR2 YYREEE (reference sequence). CDR3 loop: CASSFSGRGPGELFF. CDR3 in DNA: TGTGCCAGCAGCTTCAGTGGGAGGGGTCCCGGGGAGCTGTTTTTT. The whole variable domain, filled in from reference TRBV5-4 and TRBJ2-2, reads ETGVTQSPTHLIKTRGQQVTLRCSSQSGHNTVSWYQQALGQGPQFIFQYYREEENGRGNFPPRFSGLQFPNYSSELNVNALELDDSALYLCASSFSGRGPGELFFGEGSRLTVL.

V gene TRBV3-1 (or the pseudogene TRBV3-2) combines with J gene TRBJ1-3, with a possible D match to TRBD1 (6 bases). Germline V gene sequence: CDR1 LGHDT, CDR2 YNNKEL (reference sequence). Trimming cost V 3 bases and J 0 bases, with 15 bases left between them. The CDR3 loop spans 17 amino acids. CDR3 residues: CASSHSDRRLSGNTIYF. The CDR3 bases are TGTGCCAGCAGCCACTCCGACAGGCGACTCTCTGGAAACACCATATATTTT.

V and J are TRBV9 and TRBJ2-7, with 7 bases that match TRBD1. The CDR3 has 14 residues. V lost 4 bases and J lost 5; bases outside the gene matches: 9. Germline V gene lookup returns CDR1 SGDLS and CDR2 YYNGEE. CDR3 bases: TGTGCCAGCAGCAGGCGACTCGACAGGGACGAGCAGTACTTC. Amino acid sequence: CASSRRLDRDEQYF.

V usage is TRBV7-6 and J usage is TRBJ1-2; the D gene is possibly TRBD1 (6 bases). The CDR3 runs to 16 residues. Trimming removed 5 bases from V and 2 bases from J, with 18 bases in between. Germline V lookup: CDR1 SGHVS, CDR2 FNYEAQ. This CDR3 is CASSQESGGPNYGYTF. As DNA, the CDR3 is TGTGCCAGCAGCCAAGAGTCGGGGGGCCCGAACTATGGCTACACCTTC.

The rearrangement joins TRBV6-5 to TRBJ2-1; perhaps TRBD2 as D (7 bases). Germline V gives CDR1 MNHEY, CDR2 SVGAGI. This CDR3 region has 12 residues. V was shortened by 5 bases and J by 8 bases, with 10 bases between the two germline ends. CDR3 DNA sequence: TGTGCCAGCAGTACAGGGAGGGATGAGCAGTTCTTC. Amino acids: CASSTGRDEQFF.

This sequence joins TRBV27 and TRBJ2-2, with D perhaps TRBD1 (5 bases). V lost 7 bases to trimming and J lost 7 bases, with 16 bases between them. CDR3 length: 14 residues. Per the germline V gene, CDR1 is MNHEY and CDR2 is SMNVEV (reference sequence). The CDR3 DNA is TGTGCCAGCAAAAGACAGACATTGAACGGGGAGCTGTTTTTT. Translated, it gives CASKRQTLNGELFF.

The chain uses TRBV1 and TRBJ2-3; TRBD2 is taken as the D call from the table, unchecked against the DNA. TRBV1 is noted as a pseudogene. The CDR3 spans 18 residues. The CDR3 coding sequence is TGCACCAGCAGCCAAGATTGGACTAGCGGGGATAGCACAGATACGCAGTATTTT. Its translation: CTSSQDWTSGDSTDTQYF.